The 22 T cell receptor beta chains below all came from one sample that was sequenced in a study of tumor-infiltrating lymphocytes in primary liver carcinoma. Total RNA (roughly 530 ng) served as template for TCR beta cDNA synthesis primed by a constant-region primer. Sequencing libraries for TCR beta derived from three nested multiplex PCR rounds that used slightly modified ARM-PCR. TRBV1-TRBV30 forward and Cbeta reverse primers drove the first two approximately 11-cycle rounds. TCRdb reprocessed the multiplex PCR reads via MiXCR and lists one record per CDR3 protein. The sample contains under 45,000 distinct CDR3 sequences, about three quarters of which appear only once. Starting material for RNA and DNA co-extraction consisted of about 17-32 mg of unsorted bulk tissue. Specimen: liver tumor tissue from sampling region 2. Subset noted: tumor region T2, inferior pole. These receptors all come from a man between 35 and 55 years old with primary liver carcinoma and hepatitis B virus infection.

Notes on this clonotype: The conserved phenylalanine or tryptophan normally closing the CDR3 is absent here, so this likely arose from a read error. Because the CDR3's place on the DNA is in doubt, the DNA is left out and the CDR3 is given as listed by TCRdb. The chain combines TRBV11-1 with TRBJ2-7. The CDR3 spans 15 amino acids, including both terminal residues. CDR1 is SGHAT and CDR2 is FQDESV in the germline V gene (reference sequence). CDR3 in amino acids: CASSSIPGGAYEHYL.

Worth noting for this clonotype: A much bigger clone sits one base away, suggesting this may be a read error. V and J are TRBV7-3 and TRBJ2-7; 10 bases map to TRBD2. Germline CDR1 reads SGHTA; CDR2 reads FQGTGA. The CDR3 is 15 amino acids. CDR3 region: CASSLTASGSYEEYF. The CDR3, as DNA: TGTGCCAGCAGCTTAACGGCTAGCGGGAGTTACGAGGAGTACTTC.

As concerns this clonotype: The junction shows a germline mismatch at one end, possibly a read error. The chain uses TRBV6-2 or TRBV6-3 and TRBJ2-7; D remains ambiguous. The CDR3 contains 13 residues. Germline V gene lookup returns CDR1 MNHEY and CDR2 SVGEGT. CDR3 residues: CGTSYEVPYEQYF. CDR3 nucleotide sequence: TGTGGCACCAGTTACGAGGTACCCTACGAGCAGTACTTT.

This clonotype occurred once. The V call is TRBV7-9, the J call TRBJ1-1; D gene ambiguous. The CDR3 runs to 12 residues. V lost 8 bases to trimming and J lost 1 base, with 8 bases between them. Germline loops: CDR1 SEHNR, CDR2 FQNEAQ (reference sequence). DNA of the CDR3: TGTGCCAGCTTATCCGCGAACACTGAAGCTTTCTTT. This translates into CASLSANTEAFF. Full variable domain (remainder filled in from reference TRBV7-9 and TRBJ1-1): DTGVSQNPRHKITKRGQNVTFRCDPISEHNRLYWYRQTLGQGPEFLTYFQNEAQLEKSRLLSDRFSAERPKGSFSTLEIQRTEQGDSAMYLCASLSANTEAFFGQGTRLTVV.

By proportion, this clonotype is medium-sized. The CDR3 bases are TGCGCCAGCAGCCACGCGGGACAGACCCAAGAGACCCAGTACTTC. Protein product: CASSHAGQTQETQYF. The rearrangement links TRBV4-1 to TRBJ2-5, with D tentatively TRBD1 (7 bases). Per the germline V gene, CDR1 is MGHRA and CDR2 is YSYEKL. CDR3 length equals 15 residues. Trimming stripped 3 bases from V and 1 base from J, with 12 bases between.

Points on this clonotype: Sequence at one end of the junction differs from germline and may be a read error. V and J are TRBV4-1 and TRBJ1-1, with 7 bases matching TRBD1. CDR1 MGHRA and CDR2 YSYEKL come from the germline V gene. This CDR3 is 17 amino acids long. CDR3 sequence reads: CASRSVSTGVVINEAFF. The CDR3 DNA sequence: TGTGCCAGCAGGTCTGTTTCCACAGGGGTTGTGATTAATGAAGCTTTCTTT.

This clonotype has just one count. The junction and the germline gene differ at one end; a read error may be behind it. This chain connects TRBV7-9 to TRBJ1-2; D uncertain. CDR3 length: 12 amino acids. The germline V gene has CDR1 SEHNR and CDR2 FQNEAQ (reference sequence). The CDR3, as DNA: TGTGCCAGCATCTTAGGGAACTATGGCTATACCTTC. It yields the protein CASILGNYGYTF.

To note about this clonotype: One end of the junction fails to match germline, which may point to a read error. The rearrangement links TRBV11-2 to TRBJ2-7; D is undetermined. The CDR3 has 12 residues. Germline CDR1 SGHAT, CDR2 FQNNGV. The CDR3 nucleotides read TGTGCCTGCAGCTTGTCAGGTTTCATGCAGTACTTC. This sequence encodes CACSLSGFMQYF.

The V gene is TRBV11-1, the J gene TRBJ2-1; D remains ambiguous. Germline CDR1 and CDR2: SGHAT and FQDESV (reference sequence). CDR3 length: 13 residues. The CDR3: CDGSFSEIREQFF. CDR3 DNA: TGTGACGGCAGCTTTTCTGAAATCCGTGAGCAGTTCTTC. Full variable domain (outside the CDR3, taken from reference TRBV11-1 and TRBJ2-1): EAEVAQSPRYKITEKSQAVAFWCDPISGHATLYWYRQILGQGPELLVQFQDESVVDDSQLPKDRFSAERLKGVDSTLKIQPAELGDSAMYLCDGSFSEIREQFFGPGTRLTVL.

CDR3 protein: CRVDNREDSTDTQYF. The DNA of the CDR3 is TGCAGGGTCGATAACAGGGAGGATTCCACAGATACGCAGTATTTT. The V gene is TRBV29-1, the J gene TRBJ2-3, with D perhaps given as TRBD1 or TRBD2 (6 bases each). The germline V gene encodes CDR1 SQVTM and CDR2 ANQGSEA. There are 15 residues in the CDR3.

This clonotype was detected many times. The chain's CDR3 is CASSITSGTRGDNEQFF. The CDR3 bases are TGTGCCAGCAGTATCACCTCCGGGACTAGAGGGGACAATGAGCAGTTCTTC. This sequence joins TRBV12-3 or TRBV12-4 and TRBJ2-1; 8 bases align to TRBD2. The CDR3 loop spans 17 amino acids. V lost 5 bases, J lost 5 bases, and 14 bases stayed unmatched.

This clonotype was found many times. V gene TRBV5-4 combines with J gene TRBJ2-1; tentatively, D is TRBD2 (6 bases). CDR3 length equals 14 residues. Germline loops: CDR1 SGHNT, CDR2 YYREEE (reference sequence). Trimming pared 6 bases from V and 5 bases from J, leaving 15 bases between. As DNA, the CDR3 is TGTGCCAGCAACCTTGGAGGCGGGAACAATGAGCAGTTCTTC. It is translated as CASNLGGGNNEQFF.

The chain uses TRBV28 and TRBJ1-5; tentative D call: TRBD2 (6 bases). Matching the DNA end better, TRBJ2-3 makes the J call doubtful. The CDR3 sequence is 16 residues long. Per the germline V gene, CDR1 is MDHEN and CDR2 is SYDVKM. The CDR3 nucleotides are TGTGCCAGCAGTACCTCGGGGGAGTTAGGCAATCAGCCCCAGTATTTT. Amino acid sequence: CASSTSGELGNQPQYF.

Concerning this clonotype itself: The final CDR3 position lacks the conserved phenylalanine or tryptophan, pointing to a likely read error. The CDR3 region is CASGAAGRQETQYL. The DNA of the CDR3 is TGCGCCAGCGGTGCGGCGGGACGACAAGAGACCCAGTACTTA. The V call is TRBV10-2, the J call TRBJ2-5, with D tentatively TRBD2 (6 bases). V lost 8 bases, J lost 2 bases, and 15 bases lay in between. This CDR3 has 14 amino acids. Germline values: CDR1 WSHSY, CDR2 SAAADI.

The V call is TRBV5-1, the J call TRBJ2-7, with TRBD1 as a possible D gene (5 bases). Trimming pared 4 bases from V and 6 bases from J, leaving 14 bases between. Germline lookup yields CDR1 SGHRS and CDR2 YFSETQ. CDR3 length equals 13 residues. CDR3 sequence (DNA): TGCGCCAGCAGCGCCTGGTCAGGGCGCGAGCAGTACTTC. Translation: CASSAWSGREQYF. The complete variable domain, with remaining parts taken from reference TRBV5-1 and TRBJ2-7, reads KAGVTQTPRYLIKTRGQQVTLSCSPISGHRSVSWYQQTPGQGLQFLFEYFSETQRNKGNFPGRFSGRQFSNSRSEMNVSTLELGDSALYLCASSAWSGREQYFGPGTRLTVT.

On this clonotype itself: This may be a read error, as it is one base from a much larger clone. This chain joins TRBV11-2 and TRBJ2-7, with D unclear. The germline V gene has CDR1 SGHAT and CDR2 FQNNGV. This CDR3 is built from 17 residues. The CDR3 sequence is CATSLTLARVVSGEQYF. The DNA for the CDR3 is TGTGCCACCAGCTTAACTCTTGCTCGGGTGGTCTCGGGCGAGCAGTACTTC.

V is TRBV4-2 and J is TRBJ2-1; 8 bases fit TRBD1. CDR3 length: 16 amino acids. CDR1 and CDR2 from the germline V gene are LGHNA and YNFKEQ. V lost 3 bases and J lost 12; bases outside the gene matches: 16. DNA for the CDR3: TGTGCCAGCAGCCACGCCGGGGGACAGGCGAACAATTTGCAGTTCTTC. Its protein product is CASSHAGGQANNLQFF.

By frequency in the sample, this clonotype is medium-sized. The V and J genes are TRBV28 and TRBJ1-2, with 9 nucleotides matching TRBD1. Losses at the gene ends were 5 bases for V and 4 bases for J; bases not matched to a gene: 11. The CDR3 runs 16 residues. The V gene's germline CDR1 is MDHEN and CDR2 SYDVKM. CDR3 residues: CASSTPPGTGTYGYTF. The CDR3 DNA sequence: TGTGCCAGCAGTACACCCCCCGGGACAGGGACCTATGGCTACACCTTC.

As regards this clonotype: Sequence at one end of the junction differs from germline and may be a read error. The V and J genes are TRBV6-1 and TRBJ2-7, with a possible D match to TRBD2 (5 bases). The CDR3 has 14 amino acids. Germline loops: CDR1 MNHNS, CDR2 SASEGT. The CDR3 sequence: CVSSVQRRSYEHYF. The DNA of the CDR3 is TGTGTCAGCAGTGTACAGCGGAGATCATACGAGCATTACTTC.

As to this clonotype: At one boundary the junction diverges from the germline segment, which might be a read error. The chain links TRBV11-1 to TRBJ2-3, with D possibly called TRBD1 or TRBD2 (5 bases each). The CDR3 covers 19 residues. Looked up from germline, CDR1 is SGHAT and CDR2 is FQDESV (reference sequence). The CDR3, as DNA: TGTGTCAGCAGCTCTGGGGGAAGCTCTGTTGGAGCCCACACAGACACGCAGTATTTT. Residues: CVSSSGGSSVGAHTDTQYF. Full variable domain (outside the CDR3, taken from reference TRBV11-1 and TRBJ2-3): EAEVAQSPRYKITEKSQAVAFWCDPISGHATLYWYRQILGQGPELLVQFQDESVVDDSQLPKDRFSAERLKGVDSTLKIQPAELGDSAMYLCVSSSGGSSVGAHTDTQYFGPGTRLTVL.

In its sample, this clonotype was seen many times. V gene TRBV2 combines with J gene TRBJ2-5; tentatively, D is TRBD1 (6 bases). The V and J ends lost 6 bases and 3 bases respectively, with 8 bases between them. The CDR3 covers 12 residues. Per the germline V gene, CDR1 is SNHLY and CDR2 is FYNNEI. The CDR3 reads CASRRQEETQYF. The CDR3 region has the DNA TGTGCCAGCAGGCGACAGGAAGAGACCCAGTACTTC.

The table lists this clonotype with a few counts. The CDR3 bases are TGCGCCAGCAGCCGCAACGACAGAGGATACGAGCAGTACTTC. It is translated as CASSRNDRGYEQYF. The J gene is TRBJ2-7, the V gene TRBV4-1; the D gene is possibly TRBD1 (5 bases). CDR1 is MGHRA, CDR2 YSYEKL, per germline. The ends were cut back, 4 bases at V and 4 bases at J, with 14 bases in the middle. The CDR3 has 14 amino acids.